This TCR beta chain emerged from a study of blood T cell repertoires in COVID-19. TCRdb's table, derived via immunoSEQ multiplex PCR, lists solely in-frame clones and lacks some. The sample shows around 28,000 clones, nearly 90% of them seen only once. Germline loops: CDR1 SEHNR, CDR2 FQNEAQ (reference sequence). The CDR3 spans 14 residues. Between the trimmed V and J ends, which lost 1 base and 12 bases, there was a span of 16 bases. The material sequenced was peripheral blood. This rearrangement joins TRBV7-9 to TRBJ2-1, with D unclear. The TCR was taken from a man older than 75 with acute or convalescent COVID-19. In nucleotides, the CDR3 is TGTGCCAGCAGCTTAGGGGTGGGTTGGGCCCGGCAGTTCTTC. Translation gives CASSLGVGWARQFF.